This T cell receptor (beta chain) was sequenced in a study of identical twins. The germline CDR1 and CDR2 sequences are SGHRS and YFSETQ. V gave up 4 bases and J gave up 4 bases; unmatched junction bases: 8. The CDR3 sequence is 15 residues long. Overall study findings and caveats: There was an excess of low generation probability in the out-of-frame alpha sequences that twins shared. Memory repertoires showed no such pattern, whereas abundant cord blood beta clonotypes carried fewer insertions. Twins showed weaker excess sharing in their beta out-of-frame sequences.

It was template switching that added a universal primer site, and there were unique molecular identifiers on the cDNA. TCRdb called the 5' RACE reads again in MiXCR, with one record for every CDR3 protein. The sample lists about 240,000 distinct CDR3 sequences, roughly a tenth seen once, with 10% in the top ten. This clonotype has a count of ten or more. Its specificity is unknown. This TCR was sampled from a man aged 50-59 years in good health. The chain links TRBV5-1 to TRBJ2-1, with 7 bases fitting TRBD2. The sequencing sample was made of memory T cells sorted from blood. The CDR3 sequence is CASSPGASGYNEQFF. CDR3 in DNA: TGCGCCAGCAGCCCTGGGGCTAGCGGTTACAATGAGCAGTTCTTC.